The rows below give T cell receptor beta chains drawn from one sample of a study of blood T cell repertoires in COVID-19. The method was immunoSEQ multiplex PCR; TCRdb's version includes in-frame clones alone and lacks a portion of them. This table holds some 80,000 clones, approximately 82% found once. Sequenced: peripheral blood. The receptor source for this set is a woman in her seventies with acute or convalescent COVID-19. Each CDR3 is given with its conserved first and last residue. D genes are given only for firm matches. The size field is filled for only some rows; it gives once, few, many or a size class.

D gene,V gene,J gene,clone size,CDR3 protein,CDR3 DNA
TRBD1,TRBV5-1,TRBJ2-7,-,CASSRQGTYEQYF,TGCGCCAGCAGCCGACAGGGGACCTACGAGCAGTACTTC
-,TRBV19,TRBJ1-5,-,CASSTEDLQDISNQPQHF,TGTGCCAGTAGTACGGAAGACCTACAGGATATTAGCAATCAGCCCCAGCATTTT
-,TRBV7-3,TRBJ1-5,-,CASSSWDMVGKPQHF,TGTGCCAGCAGCTCCTGGGACATGGTCGGGAAGCCCCAGCATTTT
-,TRBV2,TRBJ2-2,-,CASKPGDNTGELFF,TGTGCCAGCAAGCCAGGGGACAACACCGGGGAGCTGTTTTTT
TRBD2,TRBV5-1,TRBJ2-1,-,CASSGTGTSVTPVQFF,TGCGCCAGCAGCGGGACCGGGACTAGTGTCACTCCGGTGCAGTTCTTC
TRBD2,TRBV5-1,TRBJ2-1,-,CASSPGTSGTNEQFF,TGCGCCAGCAGCCCCGGGACTAGCGGGACGAATGAGCAGTTCTTC
TRBD1,TRBV20-1,TRBJ1-2,-,CSASKGQPYGYTF,TGCAGTGCTAGTAAGGGACAGCCCTATGGCTACACCTTC
-,TRBV28,TRBJ2-7,-,CASRDLTGQGPYEQYF,TGTGCCAGCAGGGATTTGACCGGGCAGGGTCCCTACGAGCAGTACTTC
TRBD1,TRBV5-4,TRBJ2-5,-,CASSFWPGQGARETQYF,TGTGCCAGCAGCTTTTGGCCGGGACAGGGGGCTAGAGAGACCCAGTACTTC
TRBD2,TRBV7-3,TRBJ2-1,-,CASSSRLAGANEQFF,TGTGCCAGCAGCTCCAGACTAGCGGGAGCCAATGAGCAGTTCTTC
TRBD1,TRBV5-4,TRBJ2-2,-,CASSRTGVPTGELFF,TGTGCCAGCAGTCGGACAGGGGTCCCCACCGGGGAGCTGTTTTTT
-,TRBV9,TRBJ2-1,-,CASSVDPNTVYNEQFF,TGTGCCAGCAGCGTAGACCCTAATACAGTTTACAATGAGCAGTTCTTC
-,TRBV5-1,TRBJ1-1,-,CASSPGDGNTEAFF,TGCGCCAGCAGCCCGGGGGACGGGAACACTGAAGCTTTCTTT
-,TRBV6-6,TRBJ2-4,-,CASRKERLKNIQYF,TGTGCCAGCAGAAAAGAGAGACTAAAAAACATTCAGTACTTC
-,TRBV20-1,TRBJ2-1,once,CSASKSLNDEQFF,TGCAGTGCTAGTAAATCTCTAAACGATGAGCAGTTCTTC
TRBD1,TRBV7-2,TRBJ1-3,-,CASSTRTGGNTIYF,TGTGCCAGCAGCACAAGGACAGGGGGAAACACCATATATTTT
-,TRBV5-6,TRBJ1-3,-,CASSLGELGNTIYF,TGTGCCAGCAGCCTGGGGGAGCTTGGAAACACCATATATTTT
TRBD1,TRBV20-1,TRBJ1-5,-,CSASRGQGDQPQHF,TGCAGTGCTAGTCGCGGACAGGGCGATCAGCCCCAGCATTTT
-,TRBV18,TRBJ2-7,-,CASSPPAGTYEQYF,TGTGCCAGCTCACCACCGGCGGGCACCTACGAGCAGTACTTC
TRBD1,TRBV19,TRBJ2-7,once,CASGPDRGTYEQYF,TGTGCCAGTGGTCCGGACAGGGGTACGTACGAGCAGTACTTC